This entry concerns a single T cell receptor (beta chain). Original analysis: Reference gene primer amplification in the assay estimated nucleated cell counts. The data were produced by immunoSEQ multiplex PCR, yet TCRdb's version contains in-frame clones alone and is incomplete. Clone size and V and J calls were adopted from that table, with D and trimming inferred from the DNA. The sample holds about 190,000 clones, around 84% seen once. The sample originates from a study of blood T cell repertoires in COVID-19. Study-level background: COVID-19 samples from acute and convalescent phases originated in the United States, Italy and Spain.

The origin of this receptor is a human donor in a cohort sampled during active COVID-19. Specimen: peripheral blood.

The CDR3 protein is CASSRAGLGDNEQFF. The CDR3 coding sequence is TGCGCCAGCAGCCGCGCGGGACTCGGTGATAATGAGCAGTTCTTC. V usage is TRBV4-1 and J usage is TRBJ2-1; maybe TRBD2 (6 bases). CDR1 is MGHRA, CDR2 YSYEKL, per germline. The CDR3 has 15 residues. The V end was cut by 4 bases, the J end by 7 bases, with 17 bases between.